In this sample, the clone carrying this T cell receptor (beta chain) turned up a few times. In germline, CDR1 is SGHAT, CDR2 FQNNGV. The CDR3 has 16 amino acids. A J-beta primer mix and a sample-barcoded 5' primer were used in a second PCR of about 7 to 12 cycles. The template-switch adaptor, which had 12 random nucleotides, put a tag on each cDNA molecule. A minimum of 2.5 million CDR3-containing paired-end reads was obtained for each sample. TCRdb re-called the 5' RACE reads through MiXCR, storing one row per CDR3 protein. Of some 1.5 million distinct CDR3 sequences listed, 28% are singletons. The data originate from a study of blood T cells in healthy people across ages. Each donor's blood draw was around 10 milliliters of peripheral blood.

The chain links TRBV11-2 to TRBJ2-7; 12 bases match TRBD2. TRBJ2-5 matches the DNA end more closely, so the J call is doubtful. This TCR derives from a woman in her thirties in good health. Sequencing was performed on blood. In nucleotides, the CDR3 is TGTGCCAGCAGCTTTTACGTGACTAGCGGGGGAGAGACCCAGTACTTC. It specifies CASSFYVTSGGETQYF.